The clone carrying this TCR beta chain appeared many times. V lost 6 bases and J lost 5; bases outside the gene matches: 10. CDR1 is MNHEY, CDR2 SVGAGI, per germline. The CDR3 is 15 amino acids. These data are taken from a study of T cells after yellow fever vaccination. Overall study results and limits: Re-detected after boosting: most primary clones, almost 97% of CD4 and around 86% of CD8.

The 5'RACE template-switching step produced TCR cDNA and added a universal primer site and UMIs. TCRdb ran MiXCR on the 5' RACE reads and lists one entry per CDR3 protein. The data contain about 10,000 distinct CDR3 sequences, around 5% of them seen just once; the ten biggest clones take up 1.5% to 2%. Sequenced material: PBMCs, either bulk or a sorted T-cell subset (CD4+, CD8+, memory, or dextramer-sorted; not recorded which), taken around 16 days after the first yellow fever vaccination. The sequence derives from a man younger than 35 who received the YFV17D yellow fever vaccine. This chain joins TRBV6-5 and TRBJ1-5; 7 nucleotides agree with TRBD1. The CDR3 sequence: CASSSGQVNYQPQHF. The CDR3 DNA sequence: TGTGCCAGCAGCTCAGGACAGGTGAACTATCAGCCCCAGCATTTT.